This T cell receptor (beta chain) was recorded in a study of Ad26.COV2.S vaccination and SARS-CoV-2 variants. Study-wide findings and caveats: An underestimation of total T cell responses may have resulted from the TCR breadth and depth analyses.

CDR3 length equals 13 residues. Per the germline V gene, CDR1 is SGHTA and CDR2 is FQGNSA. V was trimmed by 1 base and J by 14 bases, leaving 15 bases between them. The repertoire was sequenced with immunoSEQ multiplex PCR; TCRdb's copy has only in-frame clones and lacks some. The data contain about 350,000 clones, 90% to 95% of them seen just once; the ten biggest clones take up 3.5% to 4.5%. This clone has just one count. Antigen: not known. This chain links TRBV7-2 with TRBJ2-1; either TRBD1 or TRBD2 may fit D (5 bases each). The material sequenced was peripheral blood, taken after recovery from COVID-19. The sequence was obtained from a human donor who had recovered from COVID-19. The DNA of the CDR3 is TGTGCCAGCAGCTTAGATAACGGGGCTGAAAAGTTCTTC. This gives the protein CASSLDNGAEKFF.